This is a list of T cell receptor beta chains from one sample in a study of cytomegalovirus exposure and HLA in healthy donors. Here immunoSEQ multiplex PCR was the method, and the copy in TCRdb shows in-frame clones only, minus some. This sample carries 150,000 to 250,000 clones, 82% of them seen once, and the ten largest clones take around 0.1%. Sequencing was carried out using PBMCs. Receptor source: a boy aged 2-9 years in good health and CMV-seronegative. Each CDR3 is given with its conserved first and last residue. D genes are given only for firm matches. Clone size is not always given. Where it is, it says once, few, many or a class for expanded clones.

d_gene: .; v_gene: TRBV6-6; j_gene: TRBJ1-3; abundance: .; CDR3aa: CASTEGGSGNTIYF; CDR3nt: TGTGCCAGCACAGAAGGGGGCTCTGGAAACACCATATATTTT
d_gene: TRBD1; v_gene: TRBV7-9; j_gene: TRBJ1-1; abundance: .; CDR3aa: CASRGRRQGGPEAFF; CDR3nt: TGTGCCAGCAGGGGACGTAGACAGGGTGGGCCTGAAGCTTTCTTT
d_gene: .; v_gene: TRBV6-5; j_gene: TRBJ2-3; abundance: .; CDR3aa: CASSYSTTSSTDTQYF; CDR3nt: TGTGCCAGCAGTTACTCGACTACCTCTAGCACAGATACGCAGTATTTT
d_gene: TRBD1; v_gene: TRBV2; j_gene: TRBJ1-4; abundance: few; CDR3aa: CASSGGQGPQKLFF; CDR3nt: TGTGCCAGCAGTGGGGGACAGGGCCCTCAAAAACTGTTTTTT
d_gene: TRBD2; v_gene: TRBV2; j_gene: TRBJ2-5; abundance: few; CDR3aa: CASSALSGGAGETQYF; CDR3nt: TGTGCCAGCAGCGCCCTTAGCGGGGGGGCCGGCGAGACCCAGTACTTC
d_gene: TRBD2; v_gene: TRBV7-3; j_gene: TRBJ2-3; abundance: .; CDR3aa: CASSAGLAGHTDTQYF; CDR3nt: TGTGCCAGCAGCGCGGGACTAGCGGGGCACACAGATACGCAGTATTTT
d_gene: .; v_gene: TRBV5-8; j_gene: TRBJ2-7; abundance: few; CDR3aa: CASSLYRSYEQYF; CDR3nt: TGTGCCAGCAGCTTGTACAGAAGTTACGAGCAGTACTTC
d_gene: .; v_gene: TRBV7-9; j_gene: TRBJ2-1; abundance: .; CDR3aa: CASSLGARLGEQFF; CDR3nt: TGTGCCAGCAGCTTAGGGGCCCGACTAGGTGAGCAGTTCTTC
d_gene: .; v_gene: TRBV5-1; j_gene: TRBJ1-2; abundance: .; CDR3aa: CASSLGGSNYGYTF; CDR3nt: TGCGCCAGCAGCTTGGGAGGTTCCAACTATGGCTACACCTTC
d_gene: .; v_gene: TRBV6-4; j_gene: TRBJ2-1; abundance: .; CDR3aa: CASSEMGQVYNEQFF; CDR3nt: TGTGCCAGCAGTGAAATGGGGCAGGTATACAATGAGCAGTTCTTC
d_gene: .; v_gene: TRBV21-1; j_gene: TRBJ2-5; abundance: .; CDR3aa: CASSFRQGSRETQYF; CDR3nt: TGTGCCAGCAGCTTCCGACAGGGCTCTAGAGAGACCCAGTACTTC
d_gene: .; v_gene: TRBV7-2; j_gene: TRBJ2-7; abundance: .; CDR3aa: CASSLAGGTYEQYF; CDR3nt: TGTGCCAGCAGCTTAGCAGGGGGTACCTACGAGCAGTACTTC
d_gene: .; v_gene: TRBV11-2; j_gene: TRBJ2-5; abundance: .; CDR3aa: CASSLVTHQETQYF; CDR3nt: TGTGCCAGCAGCTTAGTCACTCACCAAGAGACCCAGTACTTC
d_gene: .; v_gene: TRBV6-1; j_gene: TRBJ1-5; abundance: .; CDR3aa: CASSEGGPNQPQHF; CDR3nt: TGTGCCAGCAGTGAAGGGGGCCCCAATCAGCCCCAGCATTTT
d_gene: TRBD1; v_gene: TRBV23-1; j_gene: TRBJ2-1; abundance: .; CDR3aa: CASSPDRDSYNEQFF; CDR3nt: TGCGCCAGCAGTCCGGACAGGGACTCCTACAATGAGCAGTTCTTC
d_gene: .; v_gene: TRBV29-1; j_gene: TRBJ2-7; abundance: once; CDR3aa: CSVDGPYQSYEQYF; CDR3nt: TGCAGCGTTGATGGGCCATACCAGTCCTACGAGCAGTACTTC
d_gene: .; v_gene: TRBV6-6; j_gene: TRBJ1-2; abundance: few; CDR3aa: CASSYSGHLYGYTF; CDR3nt: TGTGCCAGCAGTTACTCTGGACACCTCTATGGCTACACCTTC
d_gene: TRBD1; v_gene: TRBV6-1; j_gene: TRBJ2-7; abundance: few; CDR3aa: CASSDEQGAPYEQYF; CDR3nt: TGTGCCAGCAGTGACGAGCAGGGGGCCCCCTACGAGCAGTACTTC
d_gene: .; v_gene: TRBV6-5; j_gene: TRBJ2-3; abundance: .; CDR3aa: CASRGFSTDTQYF; CDR3nt: TGTGCCAGCCGGGGTTTTAGCACAGATACGCAGTATTTT
d_gene: .; v_gene: TRBV13; j_gene: TRBJ1-2; abundance: .; CDR3aa: CASSYDTHYGYTF; CDR3nt: TGTGCCAGCAGCTACGACACACACTATGGCTACACCTTC
d_gene: .; v_gene: TRBV6-5; j_gene: TRBJ1-3; abundance: .; CDR3aa: CASSYVAGLGNTIYF; CDR3nt: TGTGCCAGCAGTTACGTCGCAGGGCTCGGAAACACCATATATTTT
d_gene: TRBD2; v_gene: TRBV7-2; j_gene: TRBJ2-5; abundance: .; CDR3aa: CASRSGGAAETQYF; CDR3nt: TGTGCCAGCAGGAGCGGGGGGGCCGCGGAGACCCAGTACTTC
d_gene: TRBD1; v_gene: TRBV5-1; j_gene: TRBJ2-7; abundance: .; CDR3aa: CASSIGTVGDEQYF; CDR3nt: TGCGCCAGCAGCATCGGGACAGTAGGGGACGAGCAGTACTTC
d_gene: TRBD1; v_gene: TRBV5-6; j_gene: TRBJ1-1; abundance: .; CDR3aa: CASSLHDRANTEAFF; CDR3nt: TGTGCCAGCAGCTTGCACGACAGGGCTAACACTGAAGCTTTCTTT
d_gene: .; v_gene: TRBV2; j_gene: TRBJ1-1; abundance: .; CDR3aa: CASTGEGNEAFF; CDR3nt: TGTGCCAGCACAGGGGAGGGCAATGAAGCTTTCTTT
d_gene: TRBD1; v_gene: TRBV23-1; j_gene: TRBJ2-5; abundance: once; CDR3aa: CASSPQGREETQYF; CDR3nt: TGCGCCAGCAGTCCACAGGGGCGGGAAGAGACCCAGTACTTC
d_gene: .; v_gene: TRBV9; j_gene: TRBJ1-3; abundance: .; CDR3aa: CASTSQGRGTPGNTIYF; CDR3nt: TGTGCCAGCACCTCCCAAGGGCGGGGGACGCCTGGAAACACCATATATTTT
d_gene: .; v_gene: TRBV4-2; j_gene: TRBJ1-1; abundance: .; CDR3aa: CASSQALGGITEAFF; CDR3nt: TGTGCCAGCAGCCAAGCTCTGGGGGGAATCACTGAAGCTTTCTTT
d_gene: .; v_gene: TRBV6-5; j_gene: TRBJ1-2; abundance: once; CDR3aa: CASSDTGFYGYTF; CDR3nt: TGTGCCAGCAGTGACACAGGATTCTATGGCTACACCTTC
d_gene: .; v_gene: TRBV6-5; j_gene: TRBJ1-5; abundance: .; CDR3aa: CAHDQPQHF; CDR3nt: TGTGCCCATGATCAGCCCCAGCATTTT
d_gene: TRBD2; v_gene: TRBV6-1; j_gene: TRBJ2-1; abundance: .; CDR3aa: CASNGVAGGYNEQFF; CDR3nt: TGTGCCAGCAATGGGGTAGCGGGGGGCTACAATGAGCAGTTCTTC
d_gene: .; v_gene: TRBV7-6; j_gene: TRBJ1-1; abundance: .; CDR3aa: CASSPPGRDSEAFF; CDR3nt: TGTGCCAGCAGCCCACCAGGCAGGGATAGTGAAGCTTTCTTT
d_gene: TRBD1; v_gene: TRBV7-9; j_gene: TRBJ2-5; abundance: .; CDR3aa: CASSPGQGRQTQYF; CDR3nt: TGTGCCAGCAGCCCAGGACAGGGGCGACAGACCCAGTACTTC
d_gene: .; v_gene: TRBV4-3; j_gene: TRBJ2-7; abundance: .; CDR3aa: CASSRSGSTYEQYF; CDR3nt: TGCGCCAGCAGCCGGTCCGGGTCGACCTACGAGCAGTACTTC
d_gene: .; v_gene: TRBV29-1; j_gene: TRBJ1-2; abundance: .; CDR3aa: CSVEMGRKGPSYGYTF; CDR3nt: TGCAGCGTTGAGATGGGGAGGAAGGGACCCTCCTATGGCTACACCTTC
d_gene: .; v_gene: TRBV7-2; j_gene: TRBJ2-7; abundance: .; CDR3aa: CASSLGSGGWGEQYF; CDR3nt: TGTGCCAGCAGCTTAGGTTCAGGGGGGTGGGGCGAGCAGTACTTC
d_gene: TRBD1; v_gene: TRBV4-2; j_gene: TRBJ1-5; abundance: few; CDR3aa: CASSPGGGGSKNQPQHF; CDR3nt: TGTGCCAGCAGCCCGGGCGGAGGGGGCAGTAAGAATCAGCCCCAGCATTTT
d_gene: TRBD1; v_gene: TRBV6-1; j_gene: TRBJ1-1; abundance: .; CDR3aa: CASKGGQGMNTEAFF; CDR3nt: TGTGCCAGCAAAGGAGGACAGGGAATGAACACTGAAGCTTTCTTT
d_gene: TRBD1; v_gene: TRBV27; j_gene: TRBJ2-2; abundance: .; CDR3aa: CASSLGQGSGELFF; CDR3nt: TGTGCCAGCAGTTTGGGACAGGGATCCGGGGAGCTGTTTTTT
d_gene: .; v_gene: TRBV9; j_gene: TRBJ2-7; abundance: .; CDR3aa: CASSVDQVSYEQYF; CDR3nt: TGTGCCAGCAGCGTAGATCAGGTCTCCTACGAGCAGTACTTC
d_gene: TRBD1; v_gene: TRBV28; j_gene: TRBJ1-3; abundance: once; CDR3aa: CASSPAGTAGNTIYF; CDR3nt: TGTGCCAGCAGTCCGGCCGGGACAGCAGGAAACACCATATATTTT
d_gene: .; v_gene: TRBV27; j_gene: TRBJ2-6; abundance: .; CDR3aa: CASSLSGANVLTF; CDR3nt: TGTGCCAGCAGTCTCTCTGGGGCCAACGTCCTGACTTTC
d_gene: .; v_gene: TRBV15; j_gene: TRBJ1-6; abundance: .; CDR3aa: CATSREQSSYNSPLHF; CDR3nt: TGTGCCACCAGCAGAGAACAGAGCTCCTATAATTCACCCCTCCACTTT
d_gene: TRBD2; v_gene: TRBV10-3; j_gene: TRBJ2-3; abundance: .; CDR3aa: CAISESNRGGGPDTQYF; CDR3nt: TGTGCCATCAGTGAGTCGAATAGGGGCGGGGGGCCGGATACGCAGTATTTT
d_gene: .; v_gene: TRBV6-6; j_gene: TRBJ1-5; abundance: .; CDR3aa: CASTRTDNQPQHF; CDR3nt: TGTGCCAGCACGAGGACAGACAATCAGCCCCAGCATTTT
d_gene: TRBD2; v_gene: TRBV5-1; j_gene: TRBJ2-7; abundance: .; CDR3aa: CASSFYSGGSYYEQYF; CDR3nt: TGCGCCAGCAGCTTTTACAGCGGGGGGTCGTACTACGAGCAGTACTTC
d_gene: TRBD1; v_gene: TRBV4-1; j_gene: TRBJ1-1; abundance: .; CDR3aa: CASSGGQGGTEAFF; CDR3nt: TGCGCCAGCAGCGGGGGACAGGGTGGTACTGAAGCTTTCTTT
d_gene: .; v_gene: TRBV18; j_gene: TRBJ1-1; abundance: .; CDR3aa: CASSPLGGDTEAFF; CDR3nt: TGTGCCAGCTCCCCCCTGGGGGGGGACACTGAAGCTTTCTTT
d_gene: .; v_gene: TRBV7-2; j_gene: TRBJ2-5; abundance: .; CDR3aa: CASSLALIETQYF; CDR3nt: TGTGCCAGCAGCTTGGCCTTAATCGAGACCCAGTACTTC
d_gene: .; v_gene: TRBV6-5; j_gene: TRBJ2-3; abundance: .; CDR3aa: CASSYRAPGADTQYF; CDR3nt: TGTGCCAGCAGTTACCGGGCCCCGGGAGCAGATACGCAGTATTTT
d_gene: .; v_gene: TRBV7-2; j_gene: TRBJ1-1; abundance: .; CDR3aa: CASSPRVLDTEAFF; CDR3nt: TGTGCCAGCAGCCCCAGGGTGTTGGACACTGAAGCTTTCTTT
d_gene: .; v_gene: TRBV2; j_gene: TRBJ2-1; abundance: .; CDR3aa: CASSEAEDEQFF; CDR3nt: TGTGCCAGCAGTGAAGCCGAGGATGAGCAGTTCTTC
d_gene: .; v_gene: TRBV4-3; j_gene: TRBJ2-7; abundance: .; CDR3aa: CASSSWAGYEQYF; CDR3nt: TGCGCCAGCAGCTCCTGGGCAGGCTACGAGCAGTACTTC
d_gene: TRBD2; v_gene: TRBV10-2; j_gene: TRBJ2-3; abundance: .; CDR3aa: CASYNSGGTDTQYF; CDR3nt: TGCGCCAGCTATAATAGCGGGGGCACAGATACGCAGTATTTT